Each of the 18 T cell receptor beta chains below was sequenced from the same sample in a study of cytomegalovirus exposure and HLA in healthy donors. 60 Vbeta and 13 Jbeta primers were used in PCR. The method was immunoSEQ multiplex PCR; TCRdb's version includes in-frame clones alone and lacks a portion of them. The sample lists roughly 130,000 clones, approximately 68% occurring once. The source material was PBMCs. The receptors derive from a man aged 25-45 years in good health and CMV-seropositive.

The gene calls are TRBV5-6 and TRBJ2-7; D gene ambiguous. The V and J ends lost 2 bases and 5 bases respectively, with 5 bases between them. CDR1 and CDR2 (germline): SGHDT, YYEEEE. The CDR3 is 11 residues long. The CDR3 sequence: CASSFTDEQYF. The CDR3 nucleotides are TGTGCCAGCAGCTTTACGGACGAGCAGTACTTC.

The rearrangement uses TRBV9 and TRBJ2-1, with 7 bases identical to TRBD2. Unmatched junction bases numbered 10, after V lost 1 base and J lost 3 bases. This CDR3 spans 17 amino acids. Germline V gene lookup returns CDR1 SGDLS and CDR2 YYNGEE. Written as DNA, the CDR3 is TGTGCCAGCAGCGTACCAGGGAGGCTAGCGGACTACAATGAGCAGTTCTTC. It is translated as CASSVPGRLADYNEQFF.

This sequence joins TRBV4-1 and TRBJ2-7; TRBD1 agrees at 7 bases. Germline lookup yields CDR1 MGHRA and CDR2 YSYEKL. The J segment lost 6 bases and the V segment lost 3 bases, leaving 14 bases of the junction unmatched. CDR3 length equals 16 residues. CDR3 DNA sequence: TGCGCCAGCAGCCAGGTCCTTTCGGACAGGCCGCTCGAGCAGTACTTC. Its translation: CASSQVLSDRPLEQYF.

Only a few counts were recorded for this clone. This chain joins TRBV13 and TRBJ1-1; 7 bases fit TRBD1. This CDR3 has 14 residues. CDR1 and CDR2 (germline): PRHDT, FYEKMQ (reference sequence). Trimming cost V 3 bases and J 7 bases; bases outside gene matches: 8. The CDR3 protein is CASSLGQLDSEAFF. The CDR3 nucleotides read TGTGCCAGCAGCTTGGGACAGCTTGATAGTGAAGCTTTCTTT.

V usage is TRBV7-6 and J usage is TRBJ2-2, with 12 nucleotides matching TRBD2. From germline, CDR1 is SGHVS and CDR2 FNYEAQ. The length of the CDR3 is 18 residues. The V segment lost 2 bases and the J segment 4 bases; nucleotides outside the gene matches: 8. CDR3 in DNA: TGTGCCAGCAGCTTACCTACGACTAGCGGGAGTGTCACCGGGGAGCTGTTTTTT. This sequence encodes CASSLPTTSGSVTGELFF.

This clone was observed a handful of times. The V gene is TRBV5-1, the J gene TRBJ2-7; D gene unclear. The CDR3 length is 15 residues. Trimming left V 4 bases short and J 6 bases short, with 20 bases between. Germline-derived CDR1 and CDR2 are SGHRS and YFSETQ. Written as DNA, the CDR3 is TGCGCCAGCAGCCCAGGTGGGTCTAACTTCCGCGAGCAGTACTTC. Translated: CASSPGGSNFREQYF.

J is TRBJ1-1 and V is TRBV10-3, with no clear D. The CDR3 spans 14 residues. V was cut by 6 bases and J by 1 base, with 12 bases left in between. Germline V gene lookup returns CDR1 ENHRY and CDR2 SYGVKD. The CDR3 loop reads CAIRQVRGNTEAFF. DNA of the CDR3: TGTGCCATCAGGCAGGTCCGGGGGAACACTGAAGCTTTCTTT.

Here the CDR3 DNA reads TGTGCCAGCAGCGTGGGAGGGCGGGTCGGGTACAATGAGCAGTTCTTC. Its translation: CASSVGGRVGYNEQFF. This sequence joins TRBV9 and TRBJ2-1, with TRBD2 matching over 7 bases. The CDR3 totals 16 residues. Germline V gene data show CDR1 as SGDLS and CDR2 as YYNGEE. The ends lost 2 bases at V and 4 bases at J; junction bases unmatched: 9.

J is TRBJ2-1 and V is TRBV19, with D possibly TRBD2 on 5 matching bases. CDR3 length equals 17 residues. Per the germline V gene, CDR1 is LNHDA and CDR2 is SQIVND (reference sequence). V dropped 10 bases and J dropped 6 bases, with 28 bases sitting between them. The DNA for the CDR3 is TGTGCCACGGCAGAATCCGGAGGCATAATTCCCCTCAATGAGCAGTTCTTC. Its translation is CATAESGGIIPLNEQFF. Supplemented by reference TRBV19 and TRBJ2-1, the full variable domain reads DGGITQSPKYLFRKEGQNVTLSCEQNLNHDAMYWYRQDPGQGLRLIYYSQIVNDFQKGDIAEGYSVSREKKESFPLTVTSAQKNPTAFYLCATAESGGIIPLNEQFFGPGTRLTVL.

The chain couples TRBV29-1 to TRBJ2-5; tentatively, D is TRBD2 (5 bases). Deletions cut 7 bases from V and 1 base from J, with 10 bases between. Germline V CDR1 and CDR2: SQVTM, ANQGSEA. The CDR3 is 12 amino acids. CDR3 DNA sequence: TGCAGCGGTTCTAGCTTCCAAGAGACCCAGTACTTC. Its translation: CSGSSFQETQYF.

This clone has a handful of counts. The chain couples TRBV7-3 to TRBJ2-1; 13 bases line up with TRBD2. The CDR3 covers 15 residues. V shed 5 bases and J 6 bases; nucleotides not matched to a gene: 4. Germline CDR1 reads SGHTA; CDR2 reads FQGTGA. The CDR3 DNA reads TGTGCCAGCAGCCCCTGGACTAGCGGGAGCAATGAGCAGTTCTTC. It translates to CASSPWTSGSNEQFF.

The chain joins TRBV28 to TRBJ2-7; 11 bases align to TRBD2. This CDR3 spans 14 amino acids. Germline V gene data show CDR1 as MDHEN and CDR2 as SYDVKM. V was pared by 10 bases and J by 5 bases, with 10 bases of the junction left unmatched. CDR3 in DNA: TGTGCCACCCTCTTAGCGGGAGGGCCCCACGAGCAGTACTTC. Its translation: CATLLAGGPHEQYF.

This rearrangement joins TRBV5-1 to TRBJ2-5, with TRBD1 matching 11 bases. The CDR3 length is 16 residues. With 3 bases clipped from V and 2 bases from J, the junction kept 6 bases outside the gene matches. Germline V gene sequence: CDR1 SGHRS, CDR2 YFSETQ. The CDR3 coding sequence is TGCGCCAGCAGCTGGGGGACAGGGGGTTTGCAAGAGACCCAGTACTTC. It specifies CASSWGTGGLQETQYF.

This chain uses TRBV27 with TRBJ2-1, with 8 bases identical to TRBD2. J lost 6 bases, V lost 4 bases, and 5 bases had no gene match. Germline CDR1 and CDR2: MNHEY and SMNVEV (reference sequence). The length of the CDR3 is 14 residues. CDR3 region: CASSSIAGPNEQFF. In nucleotides, the CDR3 is TGTGCCAGCAGTTCCATAGCGGGACCCAATGAGCAGTTCTTC.

The chain links TRBV5-1 to TRBJ2-5, with TRBD2 matching over 11 bases. With 0 bases clipped from V and 1 base from J, the junction kept 5 bases outside the gene matches. CDR1 is SGHRS and CDR2 is YFSETQ in the germline V gene. This CDR3 spans 17 amino acids. CDR3 in amino acids: CASSLGLAGSVQETQYF. CDR3 nucleotide sequence: TGCGCCAGCAGCTTGGGACTAGCGGGGAGCGTCCAAGAGACCCAGTACTTC.

The CDR3 nucleotides read TGTGCCAGCAGCTTAGAGTTCGGGATTGGTGAAAAACTGTTTTTT. It is translated as CASSLEFGIGEKLFF. This rearrangement joins TRBV7-6 to TRBJ1-4; D unclear. With 1 base removed from V and 7 bases from J, the gap between germline ends came to 13 bases. The CDR3 has 15 amino acids. The germline gives CDR1 SGHVS, CDR2 FNYEAQ.

The chain couples TRBV13 to TRBJ1-4; TRBD1 is a possible D gene (6 bases). CDR3 length: 14 amino acids. Germline V CDR1 and CDR2: PRHDT, FYEKMQ (reference sequence). V gave up 5 bases and J gave up 3 bases, with 10 bases separating them. The CDR3 protein is CASSTQGANEKLFF. The CDR3 region has the DNA TGTGCCAGCAGCACACAGGGCGCTAATGAAAAACTGTTTTTT. The full variable domain, in which reference TRBV13 and TRBJ1-4 provide the parts outside the CDR3, is AAGVIQSPRHLIKEKRETATLKCYPIPRHDTVYWYQQGPGQDPQFLISFYEKMQSDKGSIPDRFSAQQFSDYHSELNMSSLELGDSALYFCASSTQGANEKLFFGSGTQLSVL.

The chain combines TRBV5-1 with TRBJ2-3; D might be TRBD2 (6 bases). CDR1 and CDR2 from the germline V gene are SGHRS and YFSETQ. Trimming stripped 0 bases from V and 2 bases from J, with 13 bases between. The CDR3 runs 16 residues. The chain's CDR3 is CASSLARDWITDTQYF. The CDR3 DNA is TGCGCCAGCAGCTTGGCCCGGGACTGGATCACAGATACGCAGTATTTT.